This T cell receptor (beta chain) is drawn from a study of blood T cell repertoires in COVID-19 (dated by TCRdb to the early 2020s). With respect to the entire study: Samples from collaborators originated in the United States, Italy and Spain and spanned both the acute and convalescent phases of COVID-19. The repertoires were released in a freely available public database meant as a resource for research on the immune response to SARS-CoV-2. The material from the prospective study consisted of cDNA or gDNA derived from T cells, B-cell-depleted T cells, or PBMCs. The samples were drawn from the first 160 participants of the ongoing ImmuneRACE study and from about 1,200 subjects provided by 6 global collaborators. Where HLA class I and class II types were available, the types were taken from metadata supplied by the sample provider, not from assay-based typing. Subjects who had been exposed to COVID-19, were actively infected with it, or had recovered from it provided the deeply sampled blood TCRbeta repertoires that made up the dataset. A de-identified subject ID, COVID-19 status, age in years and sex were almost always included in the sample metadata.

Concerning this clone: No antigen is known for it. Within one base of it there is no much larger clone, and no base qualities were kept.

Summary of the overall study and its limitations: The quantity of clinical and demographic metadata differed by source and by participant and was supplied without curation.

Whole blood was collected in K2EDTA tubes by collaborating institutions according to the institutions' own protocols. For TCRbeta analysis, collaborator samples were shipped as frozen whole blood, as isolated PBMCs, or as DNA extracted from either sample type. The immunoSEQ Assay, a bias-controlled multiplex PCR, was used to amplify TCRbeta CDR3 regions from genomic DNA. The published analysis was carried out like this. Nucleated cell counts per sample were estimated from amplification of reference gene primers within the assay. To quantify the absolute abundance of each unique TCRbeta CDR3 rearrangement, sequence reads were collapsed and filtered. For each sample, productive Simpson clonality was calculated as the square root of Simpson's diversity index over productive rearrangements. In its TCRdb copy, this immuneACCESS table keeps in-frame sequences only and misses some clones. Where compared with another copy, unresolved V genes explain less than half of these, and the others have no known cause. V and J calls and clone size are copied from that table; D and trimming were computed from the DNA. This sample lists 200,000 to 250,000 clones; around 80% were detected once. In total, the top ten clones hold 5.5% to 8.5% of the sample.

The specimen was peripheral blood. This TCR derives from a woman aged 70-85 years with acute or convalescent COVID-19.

The DNA sequence is given as TGTGCCAGCAGTGACGGGCCAGCAGATACGCAGTATTTT. This translates into CASSDGPADTQYF. The sequence links TRBV6-4 to TRBJ2-3, with the D gene too uncertain to name. Measured from the cysteine to the phenylalanine, the CDR3 is 13 residues long. Just CDR3 DNA is preserved here, 39 bases in frame from base 1. The junction shows trimming of 2 bases on V and 4 bases on J, plus 7 bases between the germline ends. The germline V gene gives CDR1 as MRHNA and CDR2 as SNTAGT.